This T cell receptor (beta chain) was found in a study of shared clonotypes between healthy human individuals. Study information: The study enrolled a couple of women and a few men aged 18 to 49. Donors had three CD4 naive, three CD4 memory, two CD8 naive and one CD8 memory plate apiece. Overall study results and limits: Against clonotypes common to all four donors, non-shared ones had lower generation probabilities. Few donors restricted represented genetic and exposure-history diversity.

In regard to this clone: Its target is not known.

Assay used: immunoSEQ multiplex PCR; TCRdb lists only in-frame clones, some missing. This table has approximately 600,000 clones, approximately 95% appearing once. CD45RO-negative cells were positively selected for CCR7, leaving out terminally differentiated effector memory CD45RA+ cells. V was pared by 3 bases and J by 2 bases, with 18 bases between. The CDR3 totals 16 residues. CDR1 and CDR2 (germline): SGHKS, YYEKEE (reference sequence). The chain combines TRBV5-5 with TRBJ2-7; a weak D match, TRBD2 (5 bases). Sequenced sample: naive CD8+ T cells sorted from blood. The TCR sequence derives from a woman aged 30 to 39 in good health. The CDR3 DNA sequence: TGTGCCAGCAGCTCCGAACCCTATCGGGGAGCCTACGAGCAGTACTTC. It is translated as CASSSEPYRGAYEQYF.